This TCR beta chain was sequenced in a study of blood T cells in healthy people across ages (dated by TCRdb to about 2015). Concerning the study at large: In model experiments, template switching captured roughly one uniquely barcoded TCR beta cDNA molecule for every two T cells. Four age groups were formed from the donors: young (average approximately 15 years), middle-aged (around 39), aged (62) and long-lived (less than 85). To avoid experimental bias, donors of different ages were randomly spread across the sequencing lanes. Age-related changes in TCR beta repertoire diversity were measured in the study by deep sequencing normalized with unique cDNA molecular identifiers. Two additional independent replicas of 1 million unique cDNA reads from the same blood draw were analyzed for two donors (one aged 18 to 30 and one aged 80 or older). What the work shows at the level of the full study, not this receptor alone: The CMV infection status of donors was not known, potentially confounding age-related changes in expanded clonotypes. The long-lived group showed more naive CD4+ T cells, fewer expanded clones and increased TCR diversity than the aged group, suggesting age selection. Observed TCR beta diversity per million T cells fell roughly linearly with age, and a significant reduction was already apparent by age around 36. Observed TCR beta diversity correlated strongly with the percentage of naive T cells measured by flow cytometry. Since profiling was done on bulk unsorted PBMCs, naive and antigen-experienced compartments could not be conclusively compared. Total diversity estimates from one million sequenced T cells were considered lower bounds and underestimates.

The donors were about 40 Caucasian individuals from Russia, aged roughly 6 to 100 years, who were systemically healthy. Each donor gave about 10 milliliters of peripheral blood, drawn into EDTA-treated Vacutainer tubes. Ficoll-Paque density-gradient centrifugation was used to isolate PBMCs, with at least 7 million per sample. Trizol reagent was used to extract total RNA from the PBMCs, yielding at least 6 micrograms per sample. Naive CD45RAhigh/CD27high T cell percentages were measured by flow cytometry on a PBMC aliquot from every donor. On this clonotype: The clone's antigen remains unknown. The junction shows a germline mismatch at one end, possibly a read error.

The library relied on 5' RACE. Sequenced on an Illumina HiSeq 2500. A second PCR of about 7 to 12 cycles was run with a J-beta primer mix and a sample-barcoded 5' primer. Each TCR beta cDNA molecule received a unique molecular identifier from a template-switch 5' adaptor carrying 12 random nucleotides. At least 3 million CDR3-containing paired-end reads were obtained from each sample. First-strand cDNA synthesis was performed from all RNA using the Mint cDNA synthesis kit, with priming by a TRBC-specific oligonucleotide. All cDNA was treated with uracil-DNA glycosylase and then went through a first 18-cycle PCR with the universal primers M1SS and BC2_uni_R. Turning to the authors' computational methods: For normalization, 1 million high-quality reads were randomly selected from each sample, with every read carrying a distinct molecular identifier. Instead of being binned into consensus sequences, reads with shared molecular identifiers were discarded. CDR3 identification, clonotype clustering and error correction used MiTCR with a Q25 quality threshold and the strictest error-elimination algorithm. A nonparametric unseen species model with Euler transformation was used to estimate lower-bound total TCR beta diversity. TCRdb handled the public reads itself, with Q25 trimming in fastp and clone calling in MiXCR, and kept productive beta chains. Rows matching on CDR3 protein sequence are summarized as one entry with the most common DNA and genes. In this record, the V and J calls reflect TCRdb's handling and not the investigators' own analysis. This sample holds about 580,000 distinct CDR3 sequences; under 55% were observed only once. The top ten clones comprise 20% to 25% of the sample.

The germline V gene (reference sequence) sets CDR1 to SSHAT and CDR2 to FNYEAQ. The cysteine opens and the phenylalanine closes a CDR3 of 14 amino acids. The entry retains the CDR3 DNA only, 42 bases that are in frame from base 1. The chain was built from TRBV7-7 and TRBJ2-5; a weak D assignment points to TRBD1 (6 bases agree). The clonotype was recovered from a man at least 80 years old in good health. The sequenced sample was blood. In nucleotides, the sequence is TGTGCTAGCAGCTCTACAGGGATCCAAGAGGCCCAGTACTTC. The translation is CASSSTGIQEAQYF.